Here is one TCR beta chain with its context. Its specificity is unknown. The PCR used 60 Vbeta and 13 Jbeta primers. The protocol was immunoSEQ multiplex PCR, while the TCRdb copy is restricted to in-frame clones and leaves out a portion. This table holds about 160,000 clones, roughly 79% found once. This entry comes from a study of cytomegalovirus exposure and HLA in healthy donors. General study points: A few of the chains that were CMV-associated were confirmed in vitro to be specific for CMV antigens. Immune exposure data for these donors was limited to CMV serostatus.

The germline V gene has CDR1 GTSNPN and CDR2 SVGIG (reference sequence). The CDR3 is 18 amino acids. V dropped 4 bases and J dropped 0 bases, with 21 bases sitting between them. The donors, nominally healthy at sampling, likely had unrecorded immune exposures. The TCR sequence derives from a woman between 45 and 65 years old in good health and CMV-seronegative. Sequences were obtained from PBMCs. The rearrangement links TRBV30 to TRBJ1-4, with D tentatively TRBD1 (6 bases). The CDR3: CAWIPGHGKITTNEKLFF. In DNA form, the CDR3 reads TGTGCCTGGATACCGGGACACGGCAAAATCACAACTAATGAAAAACTGTTTTTT.